The next 20 T cell receptor beta chains were all read from a single sample in a study of T cell clonotyping in hematopoietic cell transplantation. The data were produced by immunoSEQ multiplex PCR, yet TCRdb's version contains in-frame clones alone and is incomplete. The repertoire includes about 16,000 clones, about 71% of them detected once, and approximately 9% sits in the top ten. The sequencing sample was made of peripheral blood mononuclear cells. These receptors came from a woman aged 55-70 years in good health. Some clones in this sample may be carry-over from other donors' samples.

The CDR3 sequence is CASSLRTGWNTEAFF. The CDR3 nucleotides read TGTGCCAGCAGCTTAAGGACAGGGTGGAACACTGAAGCTTTCTTT. The V and J genes are TRBV7-2 and TRBJ1-1; 8 bases are a match to TRBD1. In germline, CDR1 is SGHTA, CDR2 FQGNSA. Trimming removed 2 bases from V and 1 base from J; junction bases left unmatched: 3. The CDR3 covers 15 residues.

The gene calls are TRBV2 and TRBJ1-2, with D unresolved. The CDR3 is made up of 14 amino acids. Trimming took off 4 bases at V and 7 bases at J, with 16 bases between the two ends. In germline, CDR1 is SNHLY, CDR2 FYNNEI. The CDR3 DNA reads as TGTGCCAGCAGTGCCGGGTCTTACATGGGTGGCTACACCTTC. As protein: CASSAGSYMGGYTF.

The chain has TRBV6-5 and TRBJ1-1; maybe TRBD1 (6 bases). V lost 1 base and J 1 base, leaving 7 bases between the germline ends. The length of the CDR3 is 14 residues. Germline CDR1 is MNHEY and CDR2 is SVGAGI. This CDR3 reads CASSYLDRNTEAFF. CDR3 bases: TGTGCCAGCAGTTACTTGGACAGGAACACTGAAGCTTTCTTT.

The chain carries TRBV5-6 and TRBJ2-1; D possibly corresponds to TRBD2 (6 bases). Trimming stripped 4 bases from V and 4 bases from J, with 12 bases between. The CDR3 covers 14 residues. Looked up from germline, CDR1 is SGHDT and CDR2 is YYEEEE. CDR3 nucleotide sequence: TGTGCCAGCAGCCTAAGGACTAAGTACAATGAGCAGTTCTTC. Translation: CASSLRTKYNEQFF.

The chain has TRBV4-1 and TRBJ2-1, with D possibly being TRBD1 (6 bases). The V and J ends lost 0 bases and 8 bases respectively, with 20 bases between them. This CDR3 has 17 amino acids. From germline, CDR1 is MGHRA and CDR2 YSYEKL. The CDR3 spells CASSQDRGQVPPYEQFF. The CDR3 DNA is TGCGCCAGCAGCCAAGATAGGGGACAAGTACCCCCTTATGAGCAGTTCTTC.

The gene calls are TRBV2 and TRBJ2-7; TRBD1 aligns across 7 bases. From germline, CDR1 is SNHLY and CDR2 FYNNEI. This CDR3 has 15 residues. V gave up 4 bases and J gave up 2 bases; unmatched junction bases: 8. The CDR3 bases are TGTGCCAGCAGTGTAGTAGGACAGGCCGCCTACGAGCAGTACTTC. It translates to CASSVVGQAAYEQYF.

This clone was recorded once. J is TRBJ1-1 and V is TRBV5-1; 9 bases align to TRBD1. The germline gives CDR1 SGHRS, CDR2 YFSETQ. This CDR3 has 15 residues. The junction had 5 bases not matched to a gene; V was cut back by 4 bases and J by 1 base. The CDR3 region has the DNA TGCGCCAGCAGCCGGGAGGACAGGGGGAACACTGAAGCTTTCTTT. This encodes CASSREDRGNTEAFF. The variable domain in full, completed from reference TRBV5-1 and TRBJ1-1, reads KAGVTQTPRYLIKTRGQQVTLSCSPISGHRSVSWYQQTPGQGLQFLFEYFSETQRNKGNFPGRFSGRQFSNSRSEMNVSTLELGDSALYLCASSREDRGNTEAFFGQGTRLTVV.

This clone was observed a single time. The J gene is TRBJ1-1, the V gene TRBV5-4; TRBD1 is a possible D gene (5 bases). V was clipped by 4 bases and J by 3 bases, with 13 bases between them. Looked up from germline, CDR1 is SGHNT and CDR2 is YYREEE (reference sequence). This CDR3 has 14 residues. In nucleotides, the CDR3 is TGTGCCAGCAGCGGCCAGGGAAGGGACACTGAAGCTTTCTTT. Protein product: CASSGQGRDTEAFF.

This chain connects TRBV7-2 to TRBJ1-2; D might be TRBD1 (5 bases). Germline V gene data show CDR1 as SGHTA and CDR2 as FQGNSA. The V and J ends lost 5 bases and 5 bases respectively, with 15 bases between them. The CDR3 contains 14 residues. This CDR3 is CASSEGPMRYGYTF. For the CDR3, the DNA is TGTGCCAGCAGCGAGGGACCTATGAGGTATGGCTACACCTTC. The full variable domain, its missing parts supplied by reference TRBV7-2 and TRBJ1-2, is GAGVSQSPSNKVTEKGKDVELRCDPISGHTALYWYRQSLGQGLEFLIYFQGNSAPDKSGLPSDRFSAERTGGSVSTLTIQRTQQEDSAVYLCASSEGPMRYGYTFGSGTRLTVV.

CDR3 amino acids: CASSITDTQYF. CDR3 sequence (DNA): TGTGCCAGTAGTATCACAGATACGCAGTATTTT. This sequence joins TRBV19 and TRBJ2-3, with D uncertain. The length of the CDR3 is 11 residues. CDR1 and CDR2 (germline): LNHDA, SQIVND (reference sequence). The germline V and J ends were trimmed by 3 bases and 2 bases, with 0 bases remaining between them.

This clone showed up just once. V usage is TRBV5-1 and J usage is TRBJ1-1, with TRBD1 matching 8 bases. CDR3 length: 14 amino acids. V trimming: 5 bases; J trimming: 4 bases; junction bases outside the gene matches: 7. CDR1 is SGHRS, CDR2 YFSETQ, per germline. The DNA for the CDR3 is TGCGCCAGCAGTAGGGACAGGCTCCGCACTGAAGCTTTCTTT. Its protein is CASSRDRLRTEAFF.

This clone came up a few times. V and J are TRBV21-1 and TRBJ2-7; TRBD1, the D gene given by the table, was not confirmed from the DNA. TRBV21-1 is labeled a pseudogene. This CDR3 spans 13 amino acids. In DNA, the CDR3 is TGTGCCAGCAGCAAAGATGGTGGCCACGAGCAGTACTTC. Translating it yields CASSKDGGHEQYF.

This clone has just one count. The V gene is TRBV19, the J gene TRBJ2-7, with TRBD2 as a possible D gene (6 bases). Between the trimmed V and J ends, which lost 3 bases and 0 bases, there was a span of 12 bases. The CDR3 extends over 15 amino acids. The germline V gene has CDR1 LNHDA and CDR2 SQIVND (reference sequence). The CDR3 sequence: CASSMTTSSSYEQYF. DNA for the CDR3: TGTGCCAGTAGTATGACCACTAGCAGCTCCTACGAGCAGTACTTC.

The chain recombines TRBV28 with TRBJ1-3; 7 bases fit TRBD1. With 4 bases clipped from V and 3 bases from J, the junction kept 3 bases outside the gene matches. The CDR3 runs to 14 residues. Germline V gene sequence: CDR1 MDHEN, CDR2 SYDVKM. In DNA form, the CDR3 reads TGTGCCAGCAGTTCCGGGACAGTTGGAAACACCATATATTTT. Encoded protein: CASSSGTVGNTIYF.

This clone was counted a few times. The chain combines TRBV28 with TRBJ2-4; the match to TRBD1 covers 9 bases. V was pared by 4 bases and J by 7 bases, with 11 bases of the junction left unmatched. This CDR3 has 16 amino acids. CDR1 MDHEN and CDR2 SYDVKM come from the germline V gene. The CDR3 region has the DNA TGTGCCAGCAGTTACGCGAACAGGGGGCTCTACAACATTCAGTACTTC. Encoded protein: CASSYANRGLYNIQYF.

J is TRBJ1-2 and V is TRBV30, with D possibly matching TRBD1 (5 bases). CDR3 length equals 15 residues. Germline assignment: CDR1 GTSNPN and CDR2 SVGIG (reference sequence). V lost 3 bases to trimming and J lost 7 bases, with 21 bases between them. This CDR3 reads CAWRLGKGSSSGYTF. CDR3 DNA: TGTGCCTGGAGACTAGGAAAGGGGTCCTCTAGTGGCTACACCTTC.

The chain has TRBV5-4 and TRBJ1-5; no clear D. The germline V gene encodes CDR1 SGHNT and CDR2 YYREEE (reference sequence). CDR3 length: 12 residues. The V and J ends lost 2 bases and 5 bases respectively, with 5 bases between them. CDR3 residues: CASSFDYQPQHF. DNA for the CDR3: TGTGCCAGCAGCTTTGATTATCAGCCCCAGCATTTT. The entire variable domain, with the rest obtained from reference TRBV5-4 and TRBJ1-5, is as follows: ETGVTQSPTHLIKTRGQQVTLRCSSQSGHNTVSWYQQALGQGPQFIFQYYREEENGRGNFPPRFSGLQFPNYSSELNVNALELDDSALYLCASSFDYQPQHFGDGTRLSIL.

The chain carries TRBV29-1 and TRBJ2-2; 7 bases line up with TRBD1. CDR3 length: 14 amino acids. Looked up from germline, CDR1 is SQVTM and CDR2 is ANQGSEA. With V trimmed by 6 bases and J by 2 bases, 6 bases remained unmatched. Written as DNA, the CDR3 is TGCAGCGTGGCCCGGGACAGAAACACCGGGGAGCTGTTTTTT. It yields the protein CSVARDRNTGELFF.

The V call is TRBV4-1, the J call TRBJ2-1; 8 nucleotides match TRBD1. The CDR3 runs 20 residues. The junction had 16 bases not matched to a gene; V was cut back by 3 bases and J by 0 bases. Germline assignment: CDR1 MGHRA and CDR2 YSYEKL. CDR3 in amino acids: CASSHGDRIAISSSYNEQFF. The CDR3 coding sequence is TGCGCCAGCAGCCACGGGGACAGGATAGCGATTTCGAGCTCCTACAATGAGCAGTTCTTC.

The chain links TRBV9 to TRBJ1-1; TRBD1 matches 9 bases. CDR1 and CDR2 from the germline V gene are SGDLS and YYNGEE. The ends lost 0 bases at V and 4 bases at J; junction bases unmatched: 4. The CDR3 runs to 15 residues. The CDR3 loop is CASSVVGTGSTEAFF. CDR3 nucleotides: TGTGCCAGCAGCGTAGTTGGGACAGGGAGCACTGAAGCTTTCTTT.